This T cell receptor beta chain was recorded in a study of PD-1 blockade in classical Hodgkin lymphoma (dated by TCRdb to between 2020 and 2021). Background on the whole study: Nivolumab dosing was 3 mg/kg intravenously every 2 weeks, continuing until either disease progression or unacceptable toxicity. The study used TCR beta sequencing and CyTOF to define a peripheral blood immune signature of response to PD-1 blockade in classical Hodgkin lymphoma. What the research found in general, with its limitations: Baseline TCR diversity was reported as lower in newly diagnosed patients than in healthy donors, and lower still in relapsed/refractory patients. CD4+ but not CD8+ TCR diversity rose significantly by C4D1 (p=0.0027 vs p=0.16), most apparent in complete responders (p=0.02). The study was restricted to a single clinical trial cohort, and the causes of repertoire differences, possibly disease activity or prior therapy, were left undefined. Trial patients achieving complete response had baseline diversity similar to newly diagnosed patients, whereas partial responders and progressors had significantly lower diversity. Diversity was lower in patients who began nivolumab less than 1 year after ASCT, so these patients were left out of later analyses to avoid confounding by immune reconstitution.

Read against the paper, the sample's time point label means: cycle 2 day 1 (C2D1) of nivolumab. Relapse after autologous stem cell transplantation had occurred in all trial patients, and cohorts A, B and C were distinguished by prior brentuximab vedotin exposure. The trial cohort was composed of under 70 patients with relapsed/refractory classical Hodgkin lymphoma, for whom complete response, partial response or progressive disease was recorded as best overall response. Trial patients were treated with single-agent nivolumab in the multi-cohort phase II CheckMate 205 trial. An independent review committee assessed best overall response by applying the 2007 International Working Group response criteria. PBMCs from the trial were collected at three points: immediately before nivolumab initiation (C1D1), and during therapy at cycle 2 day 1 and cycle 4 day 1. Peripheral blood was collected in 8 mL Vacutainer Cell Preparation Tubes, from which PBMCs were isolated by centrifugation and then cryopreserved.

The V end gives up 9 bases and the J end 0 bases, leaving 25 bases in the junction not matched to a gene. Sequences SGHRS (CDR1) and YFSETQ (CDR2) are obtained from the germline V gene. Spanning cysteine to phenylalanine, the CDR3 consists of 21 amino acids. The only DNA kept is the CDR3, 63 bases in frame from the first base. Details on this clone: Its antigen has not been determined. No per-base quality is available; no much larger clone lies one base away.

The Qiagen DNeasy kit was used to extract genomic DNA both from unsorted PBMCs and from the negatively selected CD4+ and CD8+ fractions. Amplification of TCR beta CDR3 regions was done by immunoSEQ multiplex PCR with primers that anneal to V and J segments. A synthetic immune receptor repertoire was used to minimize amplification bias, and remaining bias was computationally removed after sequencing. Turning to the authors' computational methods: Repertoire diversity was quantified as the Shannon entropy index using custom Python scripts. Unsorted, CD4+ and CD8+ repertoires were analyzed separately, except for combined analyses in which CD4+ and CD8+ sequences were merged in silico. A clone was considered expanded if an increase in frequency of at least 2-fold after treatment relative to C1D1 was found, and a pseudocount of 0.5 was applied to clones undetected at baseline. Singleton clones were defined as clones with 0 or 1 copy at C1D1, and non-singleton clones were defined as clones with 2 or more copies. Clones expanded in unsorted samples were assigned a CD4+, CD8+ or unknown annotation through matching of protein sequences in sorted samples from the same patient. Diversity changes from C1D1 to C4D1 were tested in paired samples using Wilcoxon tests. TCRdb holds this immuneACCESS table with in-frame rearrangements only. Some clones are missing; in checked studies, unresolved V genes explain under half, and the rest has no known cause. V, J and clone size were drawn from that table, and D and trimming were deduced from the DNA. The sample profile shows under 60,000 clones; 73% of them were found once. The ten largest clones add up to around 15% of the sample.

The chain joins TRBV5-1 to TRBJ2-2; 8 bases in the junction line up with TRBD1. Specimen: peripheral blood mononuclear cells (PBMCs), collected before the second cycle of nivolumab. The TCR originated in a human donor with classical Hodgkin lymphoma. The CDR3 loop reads CATQGARGFEQGASNTGELFF. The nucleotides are TGCGCCACCCAGGGGGCCCGGGGGTTCGAGCAGGGGGCATCGAACACCGGGGAGCTGTTTTTT.